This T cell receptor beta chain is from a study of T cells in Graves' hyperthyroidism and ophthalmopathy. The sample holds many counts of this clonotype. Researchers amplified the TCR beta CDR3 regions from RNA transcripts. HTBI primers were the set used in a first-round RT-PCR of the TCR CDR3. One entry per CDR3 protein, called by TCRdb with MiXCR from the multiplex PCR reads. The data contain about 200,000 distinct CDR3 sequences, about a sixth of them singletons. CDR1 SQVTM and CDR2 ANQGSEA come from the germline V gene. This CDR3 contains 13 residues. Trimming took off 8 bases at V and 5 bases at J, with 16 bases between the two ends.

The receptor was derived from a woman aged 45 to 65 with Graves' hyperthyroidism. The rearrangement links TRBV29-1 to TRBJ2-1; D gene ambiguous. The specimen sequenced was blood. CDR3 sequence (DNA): TGCAGCAACCGGCGTCTCCTCCACAATGAGCAGTTCTTC. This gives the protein CSNRRLLHNEQFF.